This TCR beta chain was documented in a study of cytomegalovirus exposure and HLA in healthy donors. PCR used 60 Vbeta primers and 13 Jbeta primers. TCRdb's table, derived via immunoSEQ multiplex PCR, lists solely in-frame clones and lacks some. This sample yields 60,000 to 75,000 clones, of which about 85% are seen a single time; 9.5% to 12% belongs to the top ten. CDR1 is LNHNV, CDR2 YYDKDF, per germline (reference sequence). The CDR3 loop spans 16 amino acids. V was pared by 3 bases and J by 4 bases, with 16 bases between. Comment on this clone: Its target is not known.

General study points: Presence/absence analyses assumed roughly uniform sequencing depth across donors, which may not hold. In vitro assays verified that three CMV-associated chains recognized CMV antigens specifically.

The chain is built from TRBV15 and TRBJ2-1, with D maybe TRBD2 (6 bases). The specimen was PBMCs. The clonotype was recovered from a female donor in good health and CMV-seronegative. This chain's CDR3 is CATSSDPELAYNEQFF. The CDR3 DNA reads TGTGCCACCAGCAGCGATCCGGAACTAGCTTACAATGAGCAGTTCTTC.